The present T cell receptor (beta chain) was sequenced within a study of T cell responses to AZD1222 COVID-19 vaccine. Notes on the study in general: Once two AZD1222 doses were given, Spike-specific TCR breadth and depth went up. Distributed over spike, vaccine-associated CD4 TCRs predominated at 160-218 and 743-854.

The CDR3 sequence is 17 residues long. Germline V CDR1 and CDR2: SGHTA, FQGNSA. V gave up 0 bases and J gave up 8 bases; unmatched junction bases: 13. Generated by immunoSEQ multiplex PCR, the TCRdb table keeps only in-frame clones and is missing some. The sample holds 70,000 to 85,000 clones, 75% to 90% seen once. Notes on this clone: Its target is not known.

This TCR was recovered from an adult in good health. The sample in question was peripheral blood, obtained on day 0 of AZD1222 vaccination. The chain combines TRBV7-2 with TRBJ2-1; TRBD1 aligns across 7 bases. CDR3 sequence reads: CASSLATGRVYGDEQFF. The CDR3 nucleotides are TGTGCCAGCAGCTTAGCGACAGGGCGGGTTTATGGTGATGAGCAGTTCTTC.